This T cell receptor beta chain is from a study of radiotherapy plus CTLA-4 blockade in lung cancer. Study-wide results and caveats: After treatment with radiotherapy plus ipilimumab, TCR clones that came from the tumor expanded in blood.

Profiling relied on immunoSEQ multiplex PCR, and the TCRdb table lists in-frame clones only, not all of them. The repertoire includes about 67,000 clones, approximately 76% of them detected once, and 16% sits in the top ten. Germline V CDR1 and CDR2: LNHDA, SQIVND (reference sequence). Trimming took 10 bases from V and 8 from J; bases not matched to a gene: 9. CDR3 size: 12 residues. Regarding this clone: Its antigen is unidentified.

Those patients who had chemo-refractory metastatic non-small-cell lung cancer were given focal radiation along with CTLA-4 blockade through ipilimumab. The rearrangement uses TRBV19 and TRBJ1-1; 8 bases align to TRBD1. The origin of this receptor is a human donor with non-small cell lung cancer whose response to radiotherapy plus ipilimumab could not be evaluated. Some clones in this sample may be carry-over from other donors' samples. This specimen consisted of peripheral blood, obtained from a patient treated with radiotherapy plus ipilimumab. In DNA, the CDR3 is TGTGCCACCTTGCAGGGGGCGGAGGAAGCTTTCTTT. Protein product: CATLQGAEEAFF.